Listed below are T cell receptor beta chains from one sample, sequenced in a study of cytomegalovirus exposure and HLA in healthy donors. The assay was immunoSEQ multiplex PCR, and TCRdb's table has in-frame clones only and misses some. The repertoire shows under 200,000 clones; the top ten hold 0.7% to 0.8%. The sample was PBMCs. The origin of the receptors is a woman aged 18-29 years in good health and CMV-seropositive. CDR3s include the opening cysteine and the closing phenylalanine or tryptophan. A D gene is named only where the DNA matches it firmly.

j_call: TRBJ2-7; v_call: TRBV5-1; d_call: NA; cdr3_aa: CASSFLWMEQGYEQYF; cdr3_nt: TGCGCCAGCAGCTTTTTGTGGATGGAACAGGGCTACGAGCAGTACTTC
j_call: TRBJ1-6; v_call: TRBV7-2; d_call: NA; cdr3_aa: CASTDTTLFGTPLHF; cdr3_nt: TGTGCCAGCACAGATACGACTTTATTTGGGACTCCCCTCCACTTT
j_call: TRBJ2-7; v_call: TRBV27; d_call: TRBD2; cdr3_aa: CASSLSILAGGNEQYF; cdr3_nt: TGTGCCAGCAGTTTATCAATACTAGCGGGAGGAAACGAGCAGTACTTC
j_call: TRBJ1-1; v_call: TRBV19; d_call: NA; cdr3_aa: CASSIDPNGPRAFF; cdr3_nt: TGTGCCAGTAGTATAGATCCCAACGGCCCGAGGGCTTTCTTT
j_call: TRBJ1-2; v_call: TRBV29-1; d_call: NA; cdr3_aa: CSVLHRGWNGYTF; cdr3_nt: TGCAGCGTACTTCATAGGGGCTGGAATGGCTACACCTTC
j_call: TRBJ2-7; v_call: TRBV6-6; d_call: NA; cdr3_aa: CASSTTTGLSYEQYF; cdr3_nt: TGTGCCAGCAGTACCACGACAGGACTCTCCTACGAGCAGTACTTC
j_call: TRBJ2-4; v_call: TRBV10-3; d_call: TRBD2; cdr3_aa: CAISERLAGPERTKNIQYF; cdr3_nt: TGTGCCATCAGTGAGCGACTAGCGGGACCCGAGCGAACCAAAAACATTCAGTACTTC
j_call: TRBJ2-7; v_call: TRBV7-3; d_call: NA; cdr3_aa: CASSRGATYEQYF; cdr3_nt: TGTGCCAGCAGCCGCGGGGCTACCTACGAGCAGTACTTC
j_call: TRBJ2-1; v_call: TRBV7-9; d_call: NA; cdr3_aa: CASSLAGSSYNEQFF; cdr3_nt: TGTGCCAGCAGCTTAGCGGGCAGCTCCTACAATGAGCAGTTCTTC
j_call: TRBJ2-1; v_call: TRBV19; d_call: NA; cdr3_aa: CASSITNRYEQFF; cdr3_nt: TGTGCCAGTAGTATAACTAACCGATATGAGCAGTTCTTC
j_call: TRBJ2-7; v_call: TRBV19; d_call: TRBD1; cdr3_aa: CASSIGQGDYEQYF; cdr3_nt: TGTGCCAGTAGTATTGGACAGGGGGACTACGAGCAGTACTTC
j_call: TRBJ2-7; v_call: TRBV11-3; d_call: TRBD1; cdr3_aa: CASSLSDRGGEQYF; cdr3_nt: TGTGCCAGCAGCTTAAGTGACAGGGGTGGCGAGCAGTACTTC
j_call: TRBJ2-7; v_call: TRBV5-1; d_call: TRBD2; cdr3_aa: CASSLESGLVGEQYF; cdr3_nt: TGCGCCAGCAGCTTGGAGTCTGGACTAGTCGGCGAGCAGTACTTC
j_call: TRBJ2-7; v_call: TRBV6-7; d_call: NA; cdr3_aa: CASSYWPGKENLRHSYEQYF; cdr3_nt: TGTGCCAGCAGTTACTGGCCGGGGAAGGAAAACCTACGGCACTCCTACGAGCAGTACTTC
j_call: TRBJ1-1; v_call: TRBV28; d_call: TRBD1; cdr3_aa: CASSSRTGWGAEAFF; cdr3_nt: TGTGCCAGCAGTTCCCGGACAGGGTGGGGAGCTGAAGCTTTCTTT
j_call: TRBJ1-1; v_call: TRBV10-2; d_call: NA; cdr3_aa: CASSESTGGEGTEAFF; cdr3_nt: TGCGCCAGCAGTGAGTCGACTGGGGGGGAAGGCACTGAAGCTTTCTTT
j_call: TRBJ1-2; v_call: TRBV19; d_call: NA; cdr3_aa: CASSPVGGGGYGYTF; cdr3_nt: TGTGCCAGTAGCCCAGTGGGGGGTGGAGGCTATGGCTACACCTTC
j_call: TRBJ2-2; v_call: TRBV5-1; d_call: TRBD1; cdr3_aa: CASSPAGTGELTGELFF; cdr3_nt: TGCGCCAGCAGCCCAGCCGGGACAGGGGAATTGACCGGGGAGCTGTTTTTT
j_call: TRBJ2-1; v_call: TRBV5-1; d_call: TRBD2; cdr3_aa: CASSLLAGGPNEQFF; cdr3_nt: TGCGCCAGCAGCTTACTAGCGGGGGGGCCAAATGAGCAGTTCTTC
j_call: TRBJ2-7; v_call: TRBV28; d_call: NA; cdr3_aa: CASTNLGRVLDEQYF; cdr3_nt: TGTGCCAGCACCAATTTGGGCAGGGTTCTGGACGAGCAGTACTTC
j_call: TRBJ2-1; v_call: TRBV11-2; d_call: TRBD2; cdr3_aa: CASSLLSGGGSYNEQFF; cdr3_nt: TGTGCCAGCAGCTTATTGAGCGGGGGCGGGTCCTACAATGAGCAGTTCTTC
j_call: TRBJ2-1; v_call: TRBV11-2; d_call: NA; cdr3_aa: CASSFGRSYNEQFF; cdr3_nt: TGTGCCAGCAGCTTTGGCAGATCCTACAATGAGCAGTTCTTC
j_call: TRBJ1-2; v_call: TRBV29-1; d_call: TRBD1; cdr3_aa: CSVEGDRAKYGYTF; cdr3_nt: TGCAGCGTTGAGGGAGACAGGGCGAAATATGGCTACACCTTC
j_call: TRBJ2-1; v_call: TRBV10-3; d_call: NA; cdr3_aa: CATRPGGGGEQFF; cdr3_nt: TGTGCCACCCGGCCGGGGGGCGGCGGTGAGCAGTTCTTC
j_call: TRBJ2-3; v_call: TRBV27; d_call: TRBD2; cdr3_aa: CASSAAWTSSATDTQYF; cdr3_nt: TGTGCCAGCAGTGCGGCGTGGACTAGCTCCGCCACAGATACGCAGTATTTT
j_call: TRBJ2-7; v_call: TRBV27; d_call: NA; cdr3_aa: CASSLRQEYEQYF; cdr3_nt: TGTGCCAGCAGTTTACGACAGGAGTACGAGCAGTACTTC
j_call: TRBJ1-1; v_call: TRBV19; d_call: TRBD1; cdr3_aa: CASIKRWTGFMNTEAFF; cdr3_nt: TGTGCCAGCATCAAAAGGTGGACAGGGTTCATGAACACTGAAGCTTTCTTT
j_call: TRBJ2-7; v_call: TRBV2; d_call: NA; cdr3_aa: CASSEMGQGYYEQYF; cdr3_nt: TGTGCCAGCAGTGAAATGGGCCAGGGGTACTACGAGCAGTACTTC
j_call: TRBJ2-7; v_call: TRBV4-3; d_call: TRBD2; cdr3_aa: CASSQVAPGRGDEQYF; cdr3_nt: TGCGCCAGCAGCCAAGTAGCGCCTGGCCGGGGGGACGAGCAGTACTTC
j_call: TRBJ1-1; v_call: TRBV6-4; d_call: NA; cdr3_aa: CASSAETGNTEAFF; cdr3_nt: TGTGCCAGCAGTGCCGAGACAGGGAACACTGAAGCTTTCTTT
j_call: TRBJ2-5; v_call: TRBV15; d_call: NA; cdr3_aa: CATSRAGVEETQYF; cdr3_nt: TGTGCCACCAGCAGAGCGGGAGTAGAAGAGACCCAGTACTTC
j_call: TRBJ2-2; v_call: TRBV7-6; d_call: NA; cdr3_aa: CASSLGGTPYTGELFF; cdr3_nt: TGTGCCAGCAGCTTAGGAGGGACTCCATATACCGGGGAGCTGTTTTTT
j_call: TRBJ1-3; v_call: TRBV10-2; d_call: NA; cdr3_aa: CASSEYNPRTIYF; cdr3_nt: TGCGCCAGCAGTGAGTACAACCCGAGGACCATATATTTT